The T cell receptor beta chain described here comes from a study of cytomegalovirus exposure and HLA in healthy donors. It was with 60 Vbeta and 13 Jbeta primers that the PCR ran. Some clones are missing from TCRdb's copy, which holds only in-frame ones; the method was immunoSEQ multiplex PCR. The sample has 100,000 to 150,000 clones, 76% seen once. Overall study results and limits: V- and J-gene trimming in TCR beta was tied to a missense DCLRE1C variant by an analysis performed later. The investigators catalogued 150 to 200 TCR beta chains as cytomegalovirus-associated. The Asian-associated ancestry cluster reportedly had fewer N-insertions than the approximately 700-donor mean in a later analysis.

Trimming stripped 0 bases from V and 7 bases from J, with 17 bases between. Germline assignment: CDR1 SGHRS and CDR2 YFSETQ. This CDR3 comprises 16 residues. This clone came up once. What it recognizes is unknown. The source is a middle-aged man in good health and CMV-seronegative. Sequenced: PBMCs. The genes are TRBV5-1 and TRBJ2-1; D remains ambiguous. CDR3 in amino acids: CASSLVGGYGWNEQFF. In nucleotides, the CDR3 is TGCGCCAGCAGCTTGGTAGGTGGGTACGGGTGGAATGAGCAGTTCTTC.